The 30 T cell receptor beta chains in this list originate from one sample, sequenced in a study of OX40 agonist ivuxolimab in advanced cancers. Data came from immunoSEQ multiplex PCR; TCRdb stores just in-frame clones and leaves some out. This sample has some 68,000 clones; 75% to 90% occur once, and the top ten carry 3.5% to 5%. Here the sequenced sample was CD4+ or CD8+ T cells sorted from blood, taken in a trial of the OX40 agonist ivuxolimab. Every receptor here comes from an adult with an advanced solid tumor such as melanoma, head and neck, liver or kidney cancer.

The chain combines TRBV2 with TRBJ1-6; TRBD1 aligns across 7 bases. The V segment lost 4 bases and the J segment 8 bases; nucleotides outside the gene matches: 8. CDR1 and CDR2 (germline): SNHLY, FYNNEI. The CDR3 runs to 15 residues. CDR3 nucleotide sequence: TGTGCCAGCAGTGCGGGACAGTTTTTTGATTCACCCCTCCACTTT. It is translated as CASSAGQFFDSPLHF.

CDR3 loop: CASSPSRGRETQYF. The CDR3 DNA is TGTGCCAGCAGCCCTAGTCGCGGGAGAGAGACCCAGTACTTC. This chain uses TRBV9 with TRBJ2-5; 7 bases line up with TRBD2. The length of the CDR3 is 14 residues. The V segment lost 4 bases and the J segment 4 bases; nucleotides outside the gene matches: 7. The germline CDR1 and CDR2 sequences are SGDLS and YYNGEE.

J is TRBJ2-7 and V is TRBV29-1, with D maybe TRBD2 (6 bases). The germline CDR1 and CDR2 sequences are SQVTM and ANQGSEA. The CDR3 is made up of 13 amino acids. Trimming left V 4 bases short and J 6 bases short, with 16 bases between. CDR3 residues: CSVATGEPFEQYF. The CDR3 coding sequence is TGCAGCGTTGCTACGGGAGAGCCCTTCGAGCAGTACTTC.

The chain couples TRBV7-2 to TRBJ2-3; D remains ambiguous. The V end was cut by 1 base, the J end by 6 bases, with 5 bases between. Germline lookup yields CDR1 SGHTA and CDR2 FQGNSA. This CDR3 has 12 amino acids. In DNA form, the CDR3 reads TGTGCCAGCAGCTTAGAGGGCGATACGCAGTATTTT. This encodes CASSLEGDTQYF.

The chain uses TRBV19 and TRBJ1-3; 9 bases are a match to TRBD1. This CDR3 spans 15 amino acids. Germline lookup yields CDR1 LNHDA and CDR2 SQIVND (reference sequence). J lost 4 bases, V lost 6 bases, and 7 bases had no gene match. CDR3 DNA sequence: TGTGCCAGTAGACCGGGACAGGGTTACGGAAACACCATATATTTT. Translation gives CASRPGQGYGNTIYF.

The J gene is TRBJ2-3, the V gene TRBV18; possibly TRBD1 for D (6 bases). The CDR3 contains 15 residues. Germline loops: CDR1 KGHSH, CDR2 LQKENI. The germline V and J ends were trimmed by 6 bases and 4 bases, with 17 bases remaining between them. CDR3 in DNA: TGTGCCAGCTCCCTGGGACATTTGGGGCCAGATACGCAGTATTTT. Translating it yields CASSLGHLGPDTQYF.

J is TRBJ1-3 and V is TRBV29-1, with 8 bases that match TRBD1. The CDR3 is made up of 16 amino acids. Germline values: CDR1 SQVTM, CDR2 ANQGSEA. The J segment lost 0 bases and the V segment lost 2 bases, leaving 6 bases of the junction unmatched. Here the CDR3 DNA reads TGCAGCGTTGAATTTCGCAGGGGGCTCTCTGGAAACACCATATATTTT. Protein product: CSVEFRRGLSGNTIYF. Filled out from reference TRBV29-1 and TRBJ1-3, the complete variable domain reads SAVISQKPSRDICQRGTSLTIQCQVDSQVTMMFWYRQQPGQSLTLIATANQGSEATYESGFVIDKFPISRPNLTFSTLTVSNMSPEDSSIYLCSVEFRRGLSGNTIYFGEGSWLTVV.

V usage is TRBV19 and J usage is TRBJ1-5; D not resolved. The CDR3 totals 14 residues. Germline V gives CDR1 LNHDA, CDR2 SQIVND (reference sequence). Trimming took off 3 bases at V and 1 base at J, with 7 bases between the two ends. The CDR3 region has the DNA TGTGCCAGTAGTATCCGAGGGAGCAATCAGCCCCAGCATTTT. Translating gives CASSIRGSNQPQHF.

This chain connects TRBV7-2 to TRBJ2-7; TRBD1 aligns across 9 bases. The CDR3 has 15 residues. V shed 4 bases, J shed 0 bases, and the junction held 4 bases outside the gene matches. Germline lookup yields CDR1 SGHTA and CDR2 FQGNSA. CDR3 residues: CASSSPDRGSYEQYF. The DNA for the CDR3 is TGTGCCAGCAGCTCCCCGGACAGGGGCTCCTACGAGCAGTACTTC.

The CDR3 reads CASSYSGGRYGYTF. CDR3 nucleotide sequence: TGTGCCAGCAGTTATTCCGGCGGACGCTATGGCTACACCTTC. The genes are TRBV6-5 and TRBJ1-2, with no clear D. The CDR3 contains 14 residues. Germline V gene sequence: CDR1 MNHEY, CDR2 SVGAGI. The V gene lost 3 bases and the J gene lost 4 bases, with 12 bases spanning the gap.

The chain has TRBV6-4 and TRBJ2-2; D is possibly TRBD1 or TRBD2 (6 bases each). Germline CDR1 and CDR2: MRHNA and SNTAGT. CDR3 length equals 15 residues. Deletions cut 2 bases from V and 5 bases from J, with 12 bases between. The CDR3 here is CASSDEGGKTGELFF. CDR3 coding DNA: TGTGCCAGCAGTGACGAGGGGGGCAAGACCGGGGAGCTGTTTTTT.

The chain uses TRBV5-6 and TRBJ1-2; 8 nucleotides match TRBD1. Trimming cost V 5 bases and J 4 bases; bases outside gene matches: 10. The CDR3 is 15 amino acids. In germline, CDR1 is SGHDT, CDR2 YYEEEE. Here the CDR3 DNA reads TGTGCCAGCAGATCCCAGGGGGCGAGAGCCTATGGCTACACCTTC. It is translated as CASRSQGARAYGYTF.

The gene calls are TRBV9 and TRBJ1-3; D perhaps matches TRBD1 (6 bases). This CDR3 comprises 17 residues. V lost 4 bases and J 1 base, leaving 18 bases between the germline ends. The germline V gene encodes CDR1 SGDLS and CDR2 YYNGEE. The CDR3 here is CASSPQSWTASGNTIYF. CDR3 nucleotide sequence: TGTGCCAGCAGCCCTCAGTCTTGGACAGCTTCTGGAAACACCATATATTTT.

The chain uses TRBV28 and TRBJ1-2, with 7 nucleotides matching TRBD1. The CDR3 length is 13 residues. With 3 bases clipped from V and 7 bases from J, the junction kept 5 bases outside the gene matches. The germline gives CDR1 MDHEN, CDR2 SYDVKM. CDR3 region: CASSFTGVLGYTF. For the CDR3, the DNA is TGTGCCAGCAGTTTCACAGGGGTTCTTGGCTACACCTTC.

J is TRBJ2-2 and V is TRBV5-1; the match to TRBD1 covers 11 bases. V shed 2 bases, J shed 5 bases, and the junction held 5 bases outside the gene matches. Germline V gene data show CDR1 as SGHRS and CDR2 as YFSETQ. The CDR3 covers 16 residues. The CDR3 DNA sequence: TGCGCCAGCAGCTTAACCGGGACAGGGGGGACCGGGGAGCTGTTTTTT. As protein: CASSLTGTGGTGELFF. Based on the CDR3 plus reference TRBV5-1 and TRBJ2-2, the full variable domain is KAGVTQTPRYLIKTRGQQVTLSCSPISGHRSVSWYQQTPGQGLQFLFEYFSETQRNKGNFPGRFSGRQFSNSRSEMNVSTLELGDSALYLCASSLTGTGGTGELFFGEGSRLTVL.

The chain is built from TRBV9 and TRBJ2-5; no firm D call. This CDR3 comprises 13 residues. Trimming removed 7 bases from V and 2 bases from J, with 12 bases in between. In germline, CDR1 is SGDLS, CDR2 YYNGEE. The CDR3 sequence: CASSRQSQETQYF. The CDR3 DNA reads as TGTGCCAGCTCTAGGCAGAGTCAAGAGACCCAGTACTTC.

J is TRBJ1-6 and V is TRBV19; weak D call: TRBD1 (6 bases). Trimming removed 5 bases from V and 1 base from J, with 9 bases in between. The CDR3 extends over 15 amino acids. Germline CDR1 reads LNHDA; CDR2 reads SQIVND (reference sequence). CDR3 loop: CASSWGRSYNSPLHF. The CDR3 DNA reads TGTGCCAGTAGTTGGGGGCGATCCTATAATTCACCCCTCCACTTT.

This sequence joins TRBV7-9 and TRBJ2-5, with 16 bases matching TRBD2. Germline V gives CDR1 SEHNR, CDR2 FQNEAQ (reference sequence). V was clipped by 5 bases and J by 5 bases; unmatched bases: 8. The CDR3 is 17 residues long. CDR3 sequence: CASSAPGLAGGLETQYF. CDR3 bases: TGTGCCAGCAGCGCCCCGGGACTAGCGGGGGGGCTGGAGACCCAGTACTTC.

J is TRBJ2-2 and V is TRBV2, with 7 nucleotides matching TRBD2. Germline V gene sequence: CDR1 SNHLY, CDR2 FYNNEI. The CDR3 is made up of 15 amino acids. Germline trimming cut 4 bases from V and 1 base from J; bases unmatched to any gene: 3. The DNA of the CDR3 is TGTGCCAGCAGTGCCTCTAGCGGGAACACCGGGGAGCTGTTTTTT. Translation: CASSASSGNTGELFF.

This clone was seen once. This chain uses TRBV4-1 with TRBJ2-7; D perhaps matches TRBD2 (5 bases). With 3 bases removed from V and 3 bases from J, the gap between germline ends came to 15 bases. The CDR3 covers 15 residues. From germline, CDR1 is MGHRA and CDR2 YSYEKL. This CDR3 reads CASSQSSTRDYEQYF. CDR3 DNA: TGCGCCAGCAGCCAGTCTTCGACACGGGACTACGAGCAGTACTTC.

This chain connects TRBV9 to TRBJ1-2; TRBD1 matches at 8 bases. Germline CDR1 is SGDLS and CDR2 is YYNGEE. The length of the CDR3 is 14 residues. Trimming at V came to 0 bases and at J to 13 bases, leaving 11 bases not matched to a gene. CDR3 sequence reads: CASSVGPGGIRFTF. CDR3 nucleotides: TGTGCCAGCAGCGTAGGCCCAGGGGGCATTAGGTTCACCTTC.

The chain uses TRBV7-9 and TRBJ2-7; D assignment may be TRBD1 or TRBD2 (5 bases each). Germline V CDR1 and CDR2: SEHNR, FQNEAQ (reference sequence). Trimming cost V 1 base and J 6 bases, with 10 bases left between them. The CDR3 is made up of 13 amino acids. CDR3 protein: CASSLVGAPEQYF. CDR3 DNA: TGTGCCAGCAGCTTAGTCGGGGCCCCCGAGCAGTACTTC.

The CDR3 nucleotides read TGTGCCAGCAGCGTTGGACAGGGGATGACTGAAGCTTTCTTT. It encodes CASSVGQGMTEAFF. The chain combines TRBV7-9 with TRBJ1-1; the match to TRBD1 covers 9 bases. The CDR3 length is 14 residues. After removal of 5 bases from V and 5 bases from J, the junction contained 6 bases not matched to a gene. CDR1 SEHNR and CDR2 FQNEAQ come from the germline V gene (reference sequence).

V is TRBV10-1 and J is TRBJ1-4; 7 bases map to TRBD1. This CDR3 spans 15 amino acids. The V gene end was trimmed by 4 bases and the J gene end by 1 base; junction bases not matched to a gene: 3. CDR1 is WNHNN and CDR2 is SYGVQD in the germline V gene (reference sequence). The CDR3 coding sequence is TGCGCCAGCAGTGCCCGACAGGGAACTAATGAAAAACTGTTTTTT. It translates to CASSARQGTNEKLFF.

The rearrangement joins TRBV5-1 to TRBJ2-1; TRBD1 agrees at 9 bases. This CDR3 comprises 16 residues. After removal of 0 bases from V and 10 bases from J, the junction contained 11 bases not matched to a gene. Germline V gives CDR1 SGHRS, CDR2 YFSETQ. CDR3 sequence (DNA): TGCGCCAGCAGCTTGGAGTGGACAGGGGTCTTCAAGGAGCAGTTCTTC. As protein: CASSLEWTGVFKEQFF.

V usage is TRBV25-1 and J usage is TRBJ1-1; D gene ambiguous. Between the trimmed V and J ends, which lost 5 bases and 1 base, there was a span of 11 bases. The germline gives CDR1 MGHDK, CDR2 SYGVNS. The CDR3 is 14 amino acids. CDR3 nucleotide sequence: TGTGCCAGCAGTTCGATCGGTAAGAACACTGAAGCTTTCTTT. Protein product: CASSSIGKNTEAFF.

The V call is TRBV7-2, the J call TRBJ2-1; possibly TRBD2 for D (6 bases). The CDR3 is 14 residues long. Trimming removed 1 base at V and 15 bases at J, with 19 bases between. Germline V lookup: CDR1 SGHTA, CDR2 FQGNSA. The CDR3 DNA reads TGTGCCAGCAGCTTAGTGTCGTCTACTCAGGGACTGTTCTTC. Protein: CASSLVSSTQGLFF.

This clone was seen a handful of times. The chain employs TRBV10-1 and TRBJ1-2; TRBD1 matches 7 bases. With V trimmed by 7 bases and J by 2 bases, 10 bases remained unmatched. The germline V gene has CDR1 WNHNN and CDR2 SYGVQD (reference sequence). This CDR3 contains 15 residues. The CDR3 nucleotides read TGCGCCAGCATGAGGGGGCGCGAGGGGAACTATGGCTACACCTTC. Translation gives CASMRGREGNYGYTF.

The V gene is TRBV29-1, the J gene TRBJ1-1; D remains unclear. The germline V gene has CDR1 SQVTM and CDR2 ANQGSEA. Trimming took 3 bases from V and 1 from J, leaving 15 bases between them. The CDR3 totals 15 residues. The CDR3 loop is CSVEDLRGTNTEAFF. The CDR3 nucleotides read TGCAGCGTTGAGGACTTACGGGGAACGAACACTGAAGCTTTCTTT.

J is TRBJ1-1 and V is TRBV10-3; TRBD1 agrees at 11 bases. Looked up from germline, CDR1 is ENHRY and CDR2 is SYGVKD. With 6 bases clipped from V and 5 bases from J, the junction kept 8 bases outside the gene matches. The CDR3 is made up of 15 amino acids. This chain's CDR3 is CAIRGQGARFTEAFF. The DNA of the CDR3 is TGTGCCATCAGAGGACAGGGGGCGCGTTTTACTGAAGCTTTCTTT.